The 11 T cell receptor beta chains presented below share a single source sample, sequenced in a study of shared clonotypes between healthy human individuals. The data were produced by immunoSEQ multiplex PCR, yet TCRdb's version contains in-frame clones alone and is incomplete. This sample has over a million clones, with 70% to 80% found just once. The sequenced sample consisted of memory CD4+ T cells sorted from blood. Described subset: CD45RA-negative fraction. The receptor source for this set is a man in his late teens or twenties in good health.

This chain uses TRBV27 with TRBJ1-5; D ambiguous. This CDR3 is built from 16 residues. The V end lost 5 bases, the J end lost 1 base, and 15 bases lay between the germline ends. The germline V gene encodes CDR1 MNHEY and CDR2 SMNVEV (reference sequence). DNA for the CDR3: TGTGCCAGCAGTCCCCTTCCTTTTTTAAGCAATCAGCCCCAGCATTTT. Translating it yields CASSPLPFLSNQPQHF.

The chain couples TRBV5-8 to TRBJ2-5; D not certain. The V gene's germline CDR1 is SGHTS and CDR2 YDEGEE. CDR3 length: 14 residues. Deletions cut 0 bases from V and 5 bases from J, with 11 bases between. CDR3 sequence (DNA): TGTGCCAGCAGCTTGGGTAGAGTTCAGGAGACCCAGTACTTC. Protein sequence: CASSLGRVQETQYF.

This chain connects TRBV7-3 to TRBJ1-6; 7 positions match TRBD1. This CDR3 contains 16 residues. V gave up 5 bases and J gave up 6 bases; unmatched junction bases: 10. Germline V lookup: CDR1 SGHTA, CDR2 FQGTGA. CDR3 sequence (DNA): TGTGCCAGCAGCCCGAGGTCACAGGGGAGTAATTCACCCCTCCACTTT. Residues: CASSPRSQGSNSPLHF.

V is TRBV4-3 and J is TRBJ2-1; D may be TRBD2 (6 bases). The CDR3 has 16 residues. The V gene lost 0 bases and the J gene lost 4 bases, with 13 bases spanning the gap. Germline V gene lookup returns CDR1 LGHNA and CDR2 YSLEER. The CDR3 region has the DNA TGCGCCAGCAGCCAAGATTTCTGGCGGGGTTACAATGAGCAGTTCTTC. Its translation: CASSQDFWRGYNEQFF.

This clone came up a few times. The CDR3 protein is CASSLADSQETQYF. In nucleotides, the CDR3 is TGCGCCAGCAGCTTGGCAGACAGTCAAGAGACCCAGTACTTC. The J gene is TRBJ2-5, the V gene TRBV5-1; D perhaps matches TRBD1 (5 bases). Looked up from germline, CDR1 is SGHRS and CDR2 is YFSETQ. The CDR3 loop spans 14 amino acids. V was shortened by 0 bases and J by 2 bases, with 8 bases between the two germline ends.

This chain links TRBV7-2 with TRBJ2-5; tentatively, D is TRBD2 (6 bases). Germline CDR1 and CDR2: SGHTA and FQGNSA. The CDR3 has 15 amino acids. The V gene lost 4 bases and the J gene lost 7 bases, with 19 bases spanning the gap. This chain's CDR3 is CASSSPGLSVLTQYF. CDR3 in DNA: TGTGCCAGCAGCTCGCCGGGACTGTCGGTTTTGACCCAGTACTTC. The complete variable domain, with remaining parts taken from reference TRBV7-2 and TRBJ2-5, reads GAGVSQSPSNKVTEKGKDVELRCDPISGHTALYWYRQSLGQGLEFLIYFQGNSAPDKSGLPSDRFSAERTGGSVSTLTIQRTQQEDSAVYLCASSSPGLSVLTQYFGPGTRLLVL.

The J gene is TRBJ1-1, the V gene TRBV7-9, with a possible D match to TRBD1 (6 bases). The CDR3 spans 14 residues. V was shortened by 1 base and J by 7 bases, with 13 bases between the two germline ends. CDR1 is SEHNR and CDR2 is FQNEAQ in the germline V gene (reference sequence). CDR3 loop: CASSLVTGPVEAFF. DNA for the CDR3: TGTGCCAGCAGCTTAGTGACAGGACCGGTTGAAGCTTTCTTT.

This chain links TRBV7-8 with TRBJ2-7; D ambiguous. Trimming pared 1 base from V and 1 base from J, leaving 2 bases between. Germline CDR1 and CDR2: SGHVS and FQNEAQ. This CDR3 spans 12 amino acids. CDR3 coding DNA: TGTGCCAGCAGCTTAGAATCCTACGAGCAGTACTTC. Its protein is CASSLESYEQYF.

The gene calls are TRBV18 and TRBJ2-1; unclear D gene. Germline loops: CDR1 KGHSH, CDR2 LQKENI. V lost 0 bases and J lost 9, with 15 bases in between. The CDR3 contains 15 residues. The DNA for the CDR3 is TGTGCCAGCTCACCACCGGCCTCTGGGCGGACTGAGCAGTTCTTC. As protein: CASSPPASGRTEQFF.

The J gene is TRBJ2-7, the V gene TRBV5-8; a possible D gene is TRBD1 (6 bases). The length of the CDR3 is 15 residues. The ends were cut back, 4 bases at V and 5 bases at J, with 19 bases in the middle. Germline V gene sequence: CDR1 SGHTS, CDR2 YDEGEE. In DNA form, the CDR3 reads TGTGCCAGCAGCGATACCGGGACATACCTGGACGAGCAGTACTTC. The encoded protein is CASSDTGTYLDEQYF.

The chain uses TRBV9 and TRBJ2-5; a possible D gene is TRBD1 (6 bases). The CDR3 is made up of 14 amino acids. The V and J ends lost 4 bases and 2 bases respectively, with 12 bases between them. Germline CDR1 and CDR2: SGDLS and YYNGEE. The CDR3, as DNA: TGTGCCAGCAGCCAGGGGAGCAGACAAGAGACCCAGTACTTC. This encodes CASSQGSRQETQYF.